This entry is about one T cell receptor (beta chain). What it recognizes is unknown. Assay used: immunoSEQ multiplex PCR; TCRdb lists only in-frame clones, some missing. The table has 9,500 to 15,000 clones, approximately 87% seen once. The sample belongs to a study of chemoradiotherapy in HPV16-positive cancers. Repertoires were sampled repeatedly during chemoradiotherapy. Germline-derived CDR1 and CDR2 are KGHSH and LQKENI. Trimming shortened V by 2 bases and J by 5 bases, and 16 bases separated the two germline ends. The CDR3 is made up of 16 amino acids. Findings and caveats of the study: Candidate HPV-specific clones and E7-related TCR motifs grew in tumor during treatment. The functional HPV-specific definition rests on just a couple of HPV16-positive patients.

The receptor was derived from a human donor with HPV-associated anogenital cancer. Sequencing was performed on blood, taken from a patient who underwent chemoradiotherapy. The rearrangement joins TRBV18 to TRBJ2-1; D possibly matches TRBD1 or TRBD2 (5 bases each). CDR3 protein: CASSPEGMRTHNEQFF. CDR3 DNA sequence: TGTGCCAGCTCACCAGAGGGGATGAGGACCCACAATGAGCAGTTCTTC.